This T cell receptor beta chain was documented in a study of type 1 and type 2 diabetes patients. For the study at large: Participants included type 1 and type 2 diabetes patients plus nondiabetic controls.

Trimming cost V 3 bases and J 5 bases, with 11 bases left between them. CDR3 length: 15 residues. From germline, CDR1 is MNHEY and CDR2 SVGAGI. Genomic DNA was the PCR template. Amplification of the beta chain CDR3 used 30 forward and 13 reverse multiplex primers. TCRdb re-called the multiplex PCR reads with MiXCR, one entry per CDR3 protein. The sample has 250,000 or so distinct CDR3 sequences, around 50% seen once. Material for sequencing was peripheral blood mononuclear cells (PBMCs). This TCR was recovered from a man aged 18 to 35 with type 2 diabetes. The chain uses TRBV6-5 and TRBJ1-6, with a possible D match to TRBD1 (6 bases). The CDR3 here is CASSYSRTDNSPLHF. CDR3 DNA: TGTGCCAGCAGTTATTCGCGGACAGATAATTCACCCCTCCACTTT.